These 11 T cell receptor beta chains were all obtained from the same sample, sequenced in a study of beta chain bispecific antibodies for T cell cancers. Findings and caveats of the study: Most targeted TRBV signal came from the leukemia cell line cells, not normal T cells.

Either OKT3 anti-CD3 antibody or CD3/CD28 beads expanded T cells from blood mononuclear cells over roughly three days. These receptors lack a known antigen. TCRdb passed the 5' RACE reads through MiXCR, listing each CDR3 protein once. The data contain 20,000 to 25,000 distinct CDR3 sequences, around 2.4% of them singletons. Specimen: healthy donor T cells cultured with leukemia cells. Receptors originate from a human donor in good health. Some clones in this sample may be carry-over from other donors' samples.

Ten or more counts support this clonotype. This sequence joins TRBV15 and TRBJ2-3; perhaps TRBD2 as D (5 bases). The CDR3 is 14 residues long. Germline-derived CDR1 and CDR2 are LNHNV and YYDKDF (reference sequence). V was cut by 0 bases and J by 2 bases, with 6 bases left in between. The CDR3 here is CATSRDRDTDTQYF. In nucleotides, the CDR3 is TGTGCCACCAGCAGAGATCGGGACACAGATACGCAGTATTTT.

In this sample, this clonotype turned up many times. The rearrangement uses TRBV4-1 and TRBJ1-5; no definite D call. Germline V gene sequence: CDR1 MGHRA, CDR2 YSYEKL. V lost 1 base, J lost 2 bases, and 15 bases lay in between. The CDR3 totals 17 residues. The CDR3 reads CASSQVLGRSGNQPQHF. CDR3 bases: TGCGCCAGCAGCCAAGTTTTAGGGAGGTCAGGCAATCAGCCCCAGCATTTT.

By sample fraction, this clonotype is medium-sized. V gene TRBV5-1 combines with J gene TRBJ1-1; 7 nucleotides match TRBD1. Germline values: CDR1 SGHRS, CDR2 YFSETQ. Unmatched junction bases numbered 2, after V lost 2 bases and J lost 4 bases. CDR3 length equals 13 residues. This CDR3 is CASSFTGATEAFF. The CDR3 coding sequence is TGCGCCAGCAGCTTTACAGGGGCCACTGAAGCTTTCTTT.

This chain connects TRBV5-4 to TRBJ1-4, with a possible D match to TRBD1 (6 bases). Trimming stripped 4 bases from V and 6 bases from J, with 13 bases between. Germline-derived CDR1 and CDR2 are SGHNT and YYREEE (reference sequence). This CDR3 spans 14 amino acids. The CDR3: CASSRPGQHEKLFF. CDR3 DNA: TGTGCCAGCAGCCGACCCGGACAGCATGAAAAACTGTTTTTT. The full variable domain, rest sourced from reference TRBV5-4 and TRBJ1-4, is ETGVTQSPTHLIKTRGQQVTLRCSSQSGHNTVSWYQQALGQGPQFIFQYYREEENGRGNFPPRFSGLQFPNYSSELNVNALELDDSALYLCASSRPGQHEKLFFGSGTQLSVL.

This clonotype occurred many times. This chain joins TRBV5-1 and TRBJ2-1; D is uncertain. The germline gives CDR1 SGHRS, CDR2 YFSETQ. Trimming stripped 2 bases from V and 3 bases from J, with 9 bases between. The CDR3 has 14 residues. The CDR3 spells CASSFVYSYNEQFF. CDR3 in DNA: TGCGCCAGCAGCTTCGTTTACAGCTACAATGAGCAGTTCTTC.

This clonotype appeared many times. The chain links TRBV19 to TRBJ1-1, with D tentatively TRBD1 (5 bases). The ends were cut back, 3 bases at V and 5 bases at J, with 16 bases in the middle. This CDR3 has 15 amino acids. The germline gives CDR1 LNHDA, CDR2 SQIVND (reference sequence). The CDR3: CASSMTQARLTEAFF. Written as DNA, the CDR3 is TGTGCCAGTAGTATGACACAGGCTCGATTAACTGAAGCTTTCTTT.

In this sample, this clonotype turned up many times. This chain's CDR3 is CASIKSASYEQYF. The CDR3 nucleotides are TGTGCCAGCATCAAATCGGCATCCTACGAGCAGTACTTC. The rearrangement joins TRBV6-5 to TRBJ2-7; D unresolved. Germline V gives CDR1 MNHEY, CDR2 SVGAGI. The V gene lost 7 bases and the J gene lost 1 base, with 11 bases spanning the gap. The CDR3 length is 13 residues.

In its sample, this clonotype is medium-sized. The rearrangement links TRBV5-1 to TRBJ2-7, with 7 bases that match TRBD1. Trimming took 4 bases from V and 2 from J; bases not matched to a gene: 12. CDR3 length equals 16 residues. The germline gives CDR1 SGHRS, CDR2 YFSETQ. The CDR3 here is CASSQETGDSAYEQYF. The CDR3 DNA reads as TGCGCCAGCAGCCAGGAAACAGGGGACAGTGCCTACGAGCAGTACTTC. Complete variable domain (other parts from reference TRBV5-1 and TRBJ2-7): KAGVTQTPRYLIKTRGQQVTLSCSPISGHRSVSWYQQTPGQGLQFLFEYFSETQRNKGNFPGRFSGRQFSNSRSEMNVSTLELGDSALYLCASSQETGDSAYEQYFGPGTRLTVT.

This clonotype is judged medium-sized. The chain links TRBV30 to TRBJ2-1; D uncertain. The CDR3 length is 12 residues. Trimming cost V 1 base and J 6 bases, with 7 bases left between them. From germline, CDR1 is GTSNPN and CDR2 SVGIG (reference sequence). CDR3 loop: CAWSAEFNEQFF. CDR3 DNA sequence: TGTGCCTGGAGTGCCGAGTTCAATGAGCAGTTCTTC.

The CDR3 loop reads CASSSPGAGGLSYGYTF. DNA for the CDR3: TGTGCCAGCAGTTCCCCAGGGGCAGGGGGCTTGAGCTATGGCTACACCTTC. The chain links TRBV7-9 to TRBJ1-2; 8 nucleotides line up with TRBD1. Per germline, CDR1 SEHNR and CDR2 FQNEAQ (reference sequence). CDR3 length equals 17 residues. V lost 6 bases, J lost 4 bases, and 16 bases stayed unmatched.

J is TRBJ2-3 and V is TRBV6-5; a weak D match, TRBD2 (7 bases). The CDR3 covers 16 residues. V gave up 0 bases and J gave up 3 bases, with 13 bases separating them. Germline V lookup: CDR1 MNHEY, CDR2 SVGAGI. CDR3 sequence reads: CASSYSVRGPTDTQYF. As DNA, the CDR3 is TGTGCCAGCAGTTACTCTGTGCGGGGGCCGACAGATACGCAGTATTTT.